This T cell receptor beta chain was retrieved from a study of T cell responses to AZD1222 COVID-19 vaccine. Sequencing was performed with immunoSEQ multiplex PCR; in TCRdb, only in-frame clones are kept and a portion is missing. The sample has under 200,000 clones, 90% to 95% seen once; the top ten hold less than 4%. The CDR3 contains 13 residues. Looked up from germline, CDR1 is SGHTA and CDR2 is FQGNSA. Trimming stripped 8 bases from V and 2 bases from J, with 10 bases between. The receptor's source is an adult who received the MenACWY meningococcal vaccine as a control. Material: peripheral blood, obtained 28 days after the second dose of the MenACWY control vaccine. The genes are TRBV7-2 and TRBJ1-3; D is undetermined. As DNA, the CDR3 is TGTGCCAGCGCGCCGGGCCCTGGAAACACCATATATTTT. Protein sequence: CASAPGPGNTIYF.